What follows are 16 T cell receptor beta chains derived from one specimen sequenced in a study of vaccination and CD4 T cells after COVID-19. With the Oncomine TCR Beta short-read assay, DNA from cultured CD4+ T cells was sequenced. Each CDR3 protein is one row after TCRdb ran MiXCR on the PCR reads. The repertoire consists of about 7,400 distinct CDR3 sequences, with nearly 55% occurring once and the leading ten covering around 17%. Treatment defined: roughly nine-day PBMC culture with coronavirus spike peptide pools or control peptides (ViraFEST assay). Harvesting of the unexposed donor's CD4+ T cells predated the COVID-19 pandemic (2011-2018). No cognate antigen is known for these TCRs. The sequencing sample was made of CD4+ T cells from blood, cultured in vitro. These receptors came from a human donor in good health.

This clonotype was picked up a small number of times. V and J are TRBV7-9 and TRBJ1-5; D gene uncertain. Trimming took 1 base from V and 2 from J, leaving 9 bases between them. The germline V gene has CDR1 SEHNR and CDR2 FQNEAQ (reference sequence). The CDR3 contains 15 residues. CDR3 bases: TGTGCCAGCAGCTTAGGGGTTAGCGGCAATCAGCCCCAGCATTTT. Its protein is CASSLGVSGNQPQHF.

The J gene is TRBJ1-5, the V gene TRBV6-5; D is unresolved. Trimming took 7 bases from V and 11 from J, leaving 24 bases between them. The CDR3 covers 15 residues. Looked up from germline, CDR1 is MNHEY and CDR2 is SVGAGI. CDR3 sequence reads: CASTSSAGTLWAQHF. In nucleotides, the CDR3 is TGTGCCAGCACTTCCTCGGCAGGTACCCTTTGGGCCCAGCATTTT.

The sample holds a few counts of this clonotype. CDR3 protein: CATSESTANTEAFF. The CDR3 nucleotides read TGTGCCACCAGTGAGTCGACAGCGAACACTGAAGCTTTCTTT. This chain joins TRBV24-1 and TRBJ1-1; the D gene is possibly TRBD1 (5 bases). V shed 4 bases and J shed 1 base, with 9 bases lying between them. Germline loops: CDR1 KGHDR, CDR2 SFDVKD. The CDR3 is 14 residues long.

This chain links TRBV7-2 with TRBJ2-5; D remains ambiguous. The germline V gene encodes CDR1 SGHTA and CDR2 FQGNSA. This CDR3 has 15 residues. V was pared by 4 bases and J by 3 bases, with 15 bases between. CDR3 DNA sequence: TGTGCCAGCAGCTGGGTGGGTAGGCCGGAAGAGACCCAGTACTTC. Amino acids: CASSWVGRPEETQYF.

This clonotype has more than one count but fewer than ten. For the CDR3, the DNA is TGTGCCAGCAATTTCCAGCTTCTTGGAACTCCGGAAAATTATGGCTACACCTTC. This encodes CASNFQLLGTPENYGYTF. The gene calls are TRBV28 and TRBJ1-2; D not certain. The V end was cut by 7 bases, the J end by 5 bases, with 29 bases between. Germline V gene data show CDR1 as MDHEN and CDR2 as SYDVKM. CDR3 length: 18 amino acids.

In DNA form, the CDR3 reads TGTGCCAGCAGCTTAGCGCGAGGAAGAGGTCCTGAAGCTTTCTTT. Protein: CASSLARGRGPEAFF. The genes are TRBV7-2 and TRBJ1-1; D unclear. The CDR3 contains 15 residues. In germline, CDR1 is SGHTA, CDR2 FQGNSA. The V end lost 0 bases, the J end lost 6 bases, and 14 bases lay between the germline ends.

As regards this clonotype: The junction differs from germline at one of its ends, possibly a read error. The V and J genes are TRBV20-1 and TRBJ1-2, with 7 bases that match TRBD1. Germline lookup yields CDR1 DFQATT and CDR2 SNEGSKA (reference sequence). The CDR3 has 15 residues. CDR3 DNA: TGCAGTGCTGGAGACTACGGGACAGAACGCTATGGCTACACCTTC. The encoded protein is CSAGDYGTERYGYTF.

The chain has TRBV2 and TRBJ1-1; 8 positions match TRBD1. The CDR3 totals 15 residues. Germline loops: CDR1 SNHLY, CDR2 FYNNEI. The trim removed 6 bases at V and 4 bases at J, leaving 10 bases unmatched. The CDR3 protein is CASRDTGGGVTEAFF. In DNA, the CDR3 is TGTGCCAGCAGGGATACAGGGGGGGGGGTCACTGAAGCTTTCTTT.

This chain connects TRBV7-9 to TRBJ2-5; 9 bases align to TRBD1. Germline trimming cut 6 bases from V and 3 bases from J; bases unmatched to any gene: 8. Germline loops: CDR1 SEHNR, CDR2 FQNEAQ (reference sequence). The CDR3 loop spans 15 amino acids. In nucleotides, the CDR3 is TGTGCCAGCAGACTGTTACGACAGGGGGAAGAGACCCAGTACTTC. Translation: CASRLLRQGEETQYF.

This clonotype has only a few counts. The CDR3 is CASSLALGDQGGYTF. CDR3 DNA sequence: TGTGCCAGCAGCTTAGCGTTGGGGGACCAGGGCGGCTACACCTTC. The chain has TRBV7-9 and TRBJ1-2; D perhaps matches TRBD1 (5 bases). The CDR3 runs to 15 residues. CDR1 SEHNR and CDR2 FQNEAQ come from the germline V gene (reference sequence). V gave up 0 bases and J gave up 8 bases, with 16 bases separating them.

The chain couples TRBV6-1 to TRBJ1-5; possible D gene TRBD1, 5 bases. Per the germline V gene, CDR1 is MNHNS and CDR2 is SASEGT. Trimming shortened V by 0 bases and J by 6 bases, and 12 bases separated the two germline ends. This CDR3 is built from 15 residues. This CDR3 reads CASSEAGGVSQPQHF. The CDR3 nucleotides are TGTGCCAGCAGTGAAGCTGGGGGGGTTAGTCAGCCCCAGCATTTT.

A few counts support this clonotype. The chain uses TRBV15 and TRBJ1-6; no firm D call. Germline V CDR1 and CDR2: LNHNV, YYDKDF (reference sequence). The CDR3 covers 15 residues. V was clipped by 3 bases and J by 4 bases, with 10 bases between them. The CDR3 nucleotides are TGTGCCACCAGCAGTCAATTGTCTTATAATTCACCCCTCCACTTT. Its translation: CATSSQLSYNSPLHF.

The J gene is TRBJ2-3, the V gene TRBV20-1; D gene unclear. V was cut by 2 bases and J by 5 bases, with 14 bases left in between. The germline gives CDR1 DFQATT, CDR2 SNEGSKA (reference sequence). CDR3 length: 14 amino acids. The CDR3, as DNA: TGCAGTGCTAGACGCCGACTCTCAGAAGATACGCAGTATTTT. Residues: CSARRRLSEDTQYF.

This chain joins TRBV20-1 and TRBJ2-7; no definite D call. V lost 0 bases and J 0 bases, leaving 21 bases between the germline ends. CDR3 size: 18 residues. From germline, CDR1 is DFQATT and CDR2 SNEGSKA (reference sequence). The chain's CDR3 is CSARDSSAKISSSYEQYF. For the CDR3, the DNA is TGCAGTGCTAGAGATTCCAGCGCCAAAATCTCCAGCTCCTACGAGCAGTACTTC.

This chain joins TRBV12-3 or TRBV12-4 and TRBJ1-5, with D perhaps matching TRBD1 (5 bases). The CDR3 runs to 14 residues. Trimming removed 2 bases at V and 4 bases at J, with 9 bases between. This CDR3 is CASSLRQGNQPQHF. CDR3 coding DNA: TGTGCCAGCAGTTTACGGCAGGGTAATCAGCCCCAGCATTTT.

The V and J genes are TRBV28 and TRBJ1-5; 9 bases map to TRBD1. Germline values: CDR1 MDHEN, CDR2 SYDVKM. The CDR3 length is 15 residues. J gave up 0 bases and V 6 bases, and 3 bases lay outside the gene matches. The CDR3 DNA reads as TGTGCCAGCAGGGGACAGGGATATAGCAATCAGCCCCAGCATTTT. Protein: CASRGQGYSNQPQHF.